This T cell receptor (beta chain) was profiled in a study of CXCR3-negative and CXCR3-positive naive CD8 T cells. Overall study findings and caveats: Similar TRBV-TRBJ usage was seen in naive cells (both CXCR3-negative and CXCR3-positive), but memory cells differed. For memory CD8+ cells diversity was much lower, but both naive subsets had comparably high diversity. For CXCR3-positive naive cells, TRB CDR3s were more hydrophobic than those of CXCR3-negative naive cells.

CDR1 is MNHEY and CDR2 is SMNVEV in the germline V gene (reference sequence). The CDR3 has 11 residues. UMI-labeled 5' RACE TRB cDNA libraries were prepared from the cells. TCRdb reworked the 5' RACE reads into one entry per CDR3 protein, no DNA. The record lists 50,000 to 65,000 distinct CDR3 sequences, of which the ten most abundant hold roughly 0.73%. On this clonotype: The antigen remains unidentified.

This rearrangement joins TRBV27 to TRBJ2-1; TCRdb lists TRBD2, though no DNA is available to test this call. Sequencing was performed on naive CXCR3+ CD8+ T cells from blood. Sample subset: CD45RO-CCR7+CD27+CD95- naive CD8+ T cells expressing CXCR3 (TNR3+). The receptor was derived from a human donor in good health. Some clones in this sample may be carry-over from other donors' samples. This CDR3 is CASSSRASAFF.